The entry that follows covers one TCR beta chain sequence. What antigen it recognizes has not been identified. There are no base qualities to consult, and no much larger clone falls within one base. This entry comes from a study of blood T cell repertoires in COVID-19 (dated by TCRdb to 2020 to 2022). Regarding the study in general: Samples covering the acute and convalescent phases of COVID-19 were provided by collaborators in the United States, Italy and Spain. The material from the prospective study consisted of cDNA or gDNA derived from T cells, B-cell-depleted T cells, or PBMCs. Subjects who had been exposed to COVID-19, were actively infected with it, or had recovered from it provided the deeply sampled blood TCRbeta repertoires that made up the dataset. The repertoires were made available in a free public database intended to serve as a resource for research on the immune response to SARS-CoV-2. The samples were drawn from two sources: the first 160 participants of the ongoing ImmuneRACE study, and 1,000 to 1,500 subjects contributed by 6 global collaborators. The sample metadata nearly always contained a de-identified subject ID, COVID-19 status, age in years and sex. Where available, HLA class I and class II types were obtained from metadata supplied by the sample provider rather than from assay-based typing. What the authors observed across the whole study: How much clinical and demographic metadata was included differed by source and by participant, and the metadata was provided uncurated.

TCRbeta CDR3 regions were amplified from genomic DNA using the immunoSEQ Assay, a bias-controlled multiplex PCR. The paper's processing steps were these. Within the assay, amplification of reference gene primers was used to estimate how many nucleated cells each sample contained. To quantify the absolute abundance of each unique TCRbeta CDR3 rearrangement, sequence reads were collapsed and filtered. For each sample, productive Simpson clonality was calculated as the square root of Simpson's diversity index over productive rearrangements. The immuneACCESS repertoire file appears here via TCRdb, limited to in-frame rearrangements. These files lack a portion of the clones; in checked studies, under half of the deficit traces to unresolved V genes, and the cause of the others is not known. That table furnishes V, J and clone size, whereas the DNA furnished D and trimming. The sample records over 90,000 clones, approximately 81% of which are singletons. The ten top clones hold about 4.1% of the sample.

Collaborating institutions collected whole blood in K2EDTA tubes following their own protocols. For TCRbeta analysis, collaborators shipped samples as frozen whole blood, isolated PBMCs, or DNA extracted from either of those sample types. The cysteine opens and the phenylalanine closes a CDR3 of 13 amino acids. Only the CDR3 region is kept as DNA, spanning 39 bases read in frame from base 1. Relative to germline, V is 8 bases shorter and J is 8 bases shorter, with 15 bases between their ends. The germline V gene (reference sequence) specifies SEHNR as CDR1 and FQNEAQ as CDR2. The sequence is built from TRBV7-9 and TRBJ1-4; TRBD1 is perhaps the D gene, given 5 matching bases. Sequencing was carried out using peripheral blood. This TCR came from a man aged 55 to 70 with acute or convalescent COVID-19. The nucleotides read TGTGCCAGCGGGGCCGTTAGATTAGAAAAACTGTTTTTT. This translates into CASGAVRLEKLFF.